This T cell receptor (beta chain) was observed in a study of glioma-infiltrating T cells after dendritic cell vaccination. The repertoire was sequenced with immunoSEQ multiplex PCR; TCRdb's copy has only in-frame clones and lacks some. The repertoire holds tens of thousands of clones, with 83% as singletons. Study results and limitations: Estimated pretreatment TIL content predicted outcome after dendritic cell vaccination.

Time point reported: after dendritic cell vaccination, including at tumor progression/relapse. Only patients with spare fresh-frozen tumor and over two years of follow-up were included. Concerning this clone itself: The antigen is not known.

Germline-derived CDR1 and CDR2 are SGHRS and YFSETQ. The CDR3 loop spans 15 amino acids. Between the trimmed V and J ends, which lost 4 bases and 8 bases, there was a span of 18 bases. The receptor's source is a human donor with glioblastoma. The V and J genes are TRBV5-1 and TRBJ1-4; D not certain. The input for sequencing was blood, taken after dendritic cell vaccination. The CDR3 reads CASSPMPSEGEKLFF. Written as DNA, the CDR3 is TGCGCCAGCAGCCCCATGCCCTCGGAGGGAGAAAAACTGTTTTTT.